Below are 12 T cell receptor beta chains sequenced from a single sample in a study of blood T cell repertoires in COVID-19. Clones were sequenced by immunoSEQ multiplex PCR, and TCRdb holds only the in-frame ones, with some missing. The table lists 330,000 or so clones, 87% of them singletons, with 7.5% to 10% in the top ten. Input material: peripheral blood. All receptors derive from a man aged 30 to 45 with COVID-19, enrolled during active disease.

The gene calls are TRBV7-3 and TRBJ2-3; D is perhaps TRBD1 (6 bases). The CDR3 runs 12 residues. V shed 4 bases and J shed 5 bases, with 7 bases lying between them. The germline CDR1 and CDR2 sequences are SGHTA and FQGTGA. The CDR3 DNA follows: TGTGCCAGCAGCTCACAGGGAGATACGCAGTATTTT. Amino acids: CASSSQGDTQYF.

This clone appeared once. The rearrangement links TRBV11-2 to TRBJ1-2, with 9 positions matching TRBD1. The CDR3 is 17 amino acids. The J segment lost 3 bases and the V segment lost 4 bases, leaving 12 bases of the junction unmatched. CDR1 is SGHAT and CDR2 is FQNNGV in the germline V gene. The CDR3 bases are TGTGCCAGCAGCTCACCGTGGACAGGGGTCGGGTACTATGGCTACACCTTC. It encodes CASSSPWTGVGYYGYTF.

V and J are TRBV5-1 and TRBJ2-3; 10 bases are shared with TRBD2. The CDR3 has 14 residues. Germline loops: CDR1 SGHRS, CDR2 YFSETQ. The J segment lost 8 bases and the V segment lost 0 bases, leaving 3 bases of the junction unmatched. Here the CDR3 reads CASSLGLAGRTQYF. The CDR3 nucleotides are TGCGCCAGCAGCTTGGGACTAGCGGGCCGTACGCAGTATTTT.

The J gene is TRBJ2-7, the V gene TRBV7-6, with 10 bases identical to TRBD1. The CDR3 sequence is 15 residues long. CDR1 and CDR2 from the germline V gene are SGHVS and FNYEAQ. V trimming: 6 bases; J trimming: 1 base; junction bases outside the gene matches: 6. The CDR3 region has the DNA TGTGCCAGCAGAGAGAGGACAGGGGGATCCTACGAGCAGTACTTC. It translates to CASRERTGGSYEQYF.

This clone was seen a single time. The CDR3 DNA reads as TGTGCCAGCACCCGAACAGGGACAGGTCATCAGCCCCAGCATTTT. Protein product: CASTRTGTGHQPQHF. The chain joins TRBV5-6 to TRBJ1-5, with 8 positions matching TRBD1. The germline V gene has CDR1 SGHDT and CDR2 YYEEEE. The V segment lost 6 bases and the J segment 5 bases; nucleotides outside the gene matches: 10. The CDR3 runs 15 residues.

This chain connects TRBV4-1 to TRBJ2-7, with TRBD2 matching over 14 bases. The CDR3 loop spans 15 amino acids. V gave up 4 bases and J gave up 2 bases; unmatched junction bases: 1. Looked up from germline, CDR1 is MGHRA and CDR2 is YSYEKL. CDR3 sequence reads: CASSPTSGRAYEQYF. DNA for the CDR3: TGCGCCAGCAGCCCGACTAGCGGGAGGGCCTACGAGCAGTACTTC.

This sequence joins TRBV5-1 and TRBJ2-5; tentative D call: TRBD2 (7 bases). CDR3 size: 14 residues. Per the germline V gene, CDR1 is SGHRS and CDR2 is YFSETQ. V gave up 3 bases and J gave up 7 bases, with 16 bases separating them. The CDR3 DNA reads as TGCGCCAGCAGCTCGGACAGCCCGGGAGGGACCCAGTACTTC. The encoded protein is CASSSDSPGGTQYF.

The gene calls are TRBV5-1 and TRBJ2-1; 16 bases are shared with TRBD2. The junction had 12 bases not matched to a gene; V was cut back by 3 bases and J by 9 bases. The length of the CDR3 is 18 residues. Per the germline V gene, CDR1 is SGHRS and CDR2 is YFSETQ. The CDR3 is CASSSEGLAGGPVGEQFF. CDR3 in DNA: TGCGCCAGCAGCTCGGAGGGACTAGCGGGAGGGCCGGTAGGTGAGCAGTTCTTC.

V and J are TRBV9 and TRBJ1-1, with D perhaps matching TRBD1 (6 bases). Trimming removed 0 bases from V and 4 bases from J, with 13 bases in between. Germline loops: CDR1 SGDLS, CDR2 YYNGEE. CDR3 length: 15 residues. CDR3: CASSVVGQGTTEAFF. As DNA, the CDR3 is TGTGCCAGCAGCGTAGTGGGCCAGGGGACCACTGAAGCTTTCTTT.

The V gene is TRBV4-3, the J gene TRBJ2-6; D remains unclear. V was pared by 6 bases and J by 0 bases, with 12 bases between. The CDR3 totals 16 residues. Looked up from germline, CDR1 is LGHNA and CDR2 is YSLEER. CDR3 region: CASSPREFSGANVLTF. The CDR3 DNA reads TGCGCCAGCAGTCCTCGTGAGTTCTCTGGGGCCAACGTCCTGACTTTC.

This chain links TRBV7-9 with TRBJ2-1, with 7 bases that match TRBD1. There are 13 residues in the CDR3. The germline V gene encodes CDR1 SEHNR and CDR2 FQNEAQ (reference sequence). With V trimmed by 5 bases and J by 7 bases, 5 bases remained unmatched. CDR3 in amino acids: CASSLNRGNEQFF. The CDR3 DNA reads TGTGCCAGCAGCCTAAACAGGGGTAATGAGCAGTTCTTC. The variable domain in full, with the rest retrieved from reference TRBV7-9 and TRBJ2-1, is DTGVSQNPRHKITKRGQNVTFRCDPISEHNRLYWYRQTLGQGPEFLTYFQNEAQLEKSRLLSDRFSAERPKGSFSTLEIQRTEQGDSAMYLCASSLNRGNEQFFGPGTRLTVL.

This chain links TRBV6-5 with TRBJ1-2; 12 nucleotides line up with TRBD1. There are 14 residues in the CDR3. The V and J ends lost 7 bases and 5 bases, in that order; junction bases with no gene match: 5. Germline lookup yields CDR1 MNHEY and CDR2 SVGAGI. CDR3 amino acids: CASIRDRGRYGYTF. CDR3 DNA sequence: TGTGCCAGCATCAGGGACAGGGGGCGGTATGGCTACACCTTC.